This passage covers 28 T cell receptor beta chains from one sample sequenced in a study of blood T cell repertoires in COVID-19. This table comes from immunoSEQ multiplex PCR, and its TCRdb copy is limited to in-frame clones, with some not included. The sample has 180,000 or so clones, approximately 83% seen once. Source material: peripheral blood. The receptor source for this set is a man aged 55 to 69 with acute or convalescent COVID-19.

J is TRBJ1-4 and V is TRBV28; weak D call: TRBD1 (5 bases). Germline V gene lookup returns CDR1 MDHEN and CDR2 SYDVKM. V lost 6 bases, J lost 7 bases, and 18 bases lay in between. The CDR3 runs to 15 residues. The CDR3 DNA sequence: TGTGCCAGCAGGCCGGGGGGGGTGCCCGGTGAAAAACTGTTTTTT. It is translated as CASRPGGVPGEKLFF.

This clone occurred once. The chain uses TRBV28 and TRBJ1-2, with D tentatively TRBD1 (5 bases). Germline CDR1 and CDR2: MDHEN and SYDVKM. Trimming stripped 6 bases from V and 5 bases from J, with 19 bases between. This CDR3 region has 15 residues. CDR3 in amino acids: CASSLGHQVVYGYTF. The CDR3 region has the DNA TGTGCCAGCAGCTTAGGACATCAAGTGGTTTATGGCTACACCTTC.

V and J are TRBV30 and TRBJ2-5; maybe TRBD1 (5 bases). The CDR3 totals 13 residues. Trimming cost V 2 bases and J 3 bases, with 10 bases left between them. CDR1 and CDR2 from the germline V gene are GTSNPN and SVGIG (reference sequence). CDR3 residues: CAWSTQGKETQYF. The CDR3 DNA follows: TGTGCCTGGAGTACTCAGGGAAAAGAGACCCAGTACTTC.

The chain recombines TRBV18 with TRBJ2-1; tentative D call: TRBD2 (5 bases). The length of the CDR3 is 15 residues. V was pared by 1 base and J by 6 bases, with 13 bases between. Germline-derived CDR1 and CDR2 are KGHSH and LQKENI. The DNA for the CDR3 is TGTGCCAGCTCACCACGAAGCGGCCCCTCCAATGAGCAGTTCTTC. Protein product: CASSPRSGPSNEQFF.

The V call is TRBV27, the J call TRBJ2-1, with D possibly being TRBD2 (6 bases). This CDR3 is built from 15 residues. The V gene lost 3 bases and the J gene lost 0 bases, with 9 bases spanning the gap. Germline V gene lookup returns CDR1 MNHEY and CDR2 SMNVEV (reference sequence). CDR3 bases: TGTGCCAGCAGTTTTGGGGGGAGCTCCTACAATGAGCAGTTCTTC. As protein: CASSFGGSSYNEQFF.

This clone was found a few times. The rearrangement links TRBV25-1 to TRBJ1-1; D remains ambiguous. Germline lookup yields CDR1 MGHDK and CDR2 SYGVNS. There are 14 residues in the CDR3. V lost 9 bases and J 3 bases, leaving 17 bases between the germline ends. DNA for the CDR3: TGTGCCAGTACTCCGCGGGGAGGGTACACTGAAGCTTTCTTT. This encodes CASTPRGGYTEAFF. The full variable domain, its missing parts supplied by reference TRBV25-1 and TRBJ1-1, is EADIYQTPRYLVIGTGKKITLECSQTMGHDKMYWYQQDPGMELHLIHYSYGVNSTEKGDLSSESTVSRIRTEHFPLTLESARPSHTSQYLCASTPRGGYTEAFFGQGTRLTVV.

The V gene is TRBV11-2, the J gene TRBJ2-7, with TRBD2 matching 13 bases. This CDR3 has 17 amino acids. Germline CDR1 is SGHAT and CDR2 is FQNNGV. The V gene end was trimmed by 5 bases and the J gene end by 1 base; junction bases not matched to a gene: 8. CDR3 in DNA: TGTGCCAGCAGCGTACGGACTAGCGGGAGTGGGTCCTACGAGCAGTACTTC. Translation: CASSVRTSGSGSYEQYF.

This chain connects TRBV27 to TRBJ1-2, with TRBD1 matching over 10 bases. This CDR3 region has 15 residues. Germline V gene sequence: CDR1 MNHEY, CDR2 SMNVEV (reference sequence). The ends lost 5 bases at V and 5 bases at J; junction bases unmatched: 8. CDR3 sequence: CASSPGQGFIYGYTF. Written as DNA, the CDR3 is TGTGCCAGCAGTCCGGGACAGGGGTTTATTTATGGCTACACCTTC.

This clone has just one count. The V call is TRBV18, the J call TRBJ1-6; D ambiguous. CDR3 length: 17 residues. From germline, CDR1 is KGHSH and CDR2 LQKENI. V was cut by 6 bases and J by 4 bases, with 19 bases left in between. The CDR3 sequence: CASSETQQRHYNSPLHF. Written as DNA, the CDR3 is TGTGCCAGCTCGGAGACTCAACAACGGCATTATAATTCACCCCTCCACTTT.

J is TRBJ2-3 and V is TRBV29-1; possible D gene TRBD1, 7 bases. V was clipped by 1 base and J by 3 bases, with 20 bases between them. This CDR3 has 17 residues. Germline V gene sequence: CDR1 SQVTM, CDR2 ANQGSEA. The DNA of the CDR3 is TGCAGCGTTGAAGCCGGCGGAGGGGGCCTTATTACAGATACGCAGTATTTT. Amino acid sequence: CSVEAGGGGLITDTQYF.

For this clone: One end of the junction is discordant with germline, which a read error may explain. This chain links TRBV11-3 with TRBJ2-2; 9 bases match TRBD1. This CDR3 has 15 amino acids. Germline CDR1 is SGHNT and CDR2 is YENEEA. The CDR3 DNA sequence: TGTGCCAGCAGCGTAGACGGGACAGGGTCCGGGGAGCTGTTTTTT. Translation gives CASSVDGTGSGELFF. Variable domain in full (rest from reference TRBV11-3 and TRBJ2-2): EAGVVQSPRYKIIEKKQPVAFWCNPISGHNTLYWYLQNLGQGPELLIRYENEEAVDDSQLPKDRFSAERLKGVDSTLKIQPAELGDSAVYLCASSVDGTGSGELFFGEGSRLTVL.

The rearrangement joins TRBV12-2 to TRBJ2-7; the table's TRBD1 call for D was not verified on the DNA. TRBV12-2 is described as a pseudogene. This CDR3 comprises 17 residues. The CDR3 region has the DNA TGTGCAAGTCGCCAACCGACAGGGGGCAGTTCTAAGGACGAGCAGTACTTC. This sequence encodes CASRQPTGGSSKDEQYF.

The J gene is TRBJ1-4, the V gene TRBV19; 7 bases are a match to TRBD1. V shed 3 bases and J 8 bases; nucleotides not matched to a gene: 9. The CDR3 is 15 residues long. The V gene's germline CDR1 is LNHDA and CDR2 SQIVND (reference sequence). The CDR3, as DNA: TGTGCCAGTAGTATGCTGGCCGGGACAGACGAAAAACTGTTTTTT. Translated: CASSMLAGTDEKLFF.

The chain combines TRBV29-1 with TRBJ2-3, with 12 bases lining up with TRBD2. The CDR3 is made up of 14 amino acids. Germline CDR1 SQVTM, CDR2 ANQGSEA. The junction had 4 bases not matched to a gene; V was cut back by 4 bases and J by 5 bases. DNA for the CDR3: TGCAGCGTTGCTAGCGGGAGGGCCCTAGATACGCAGTATTTT. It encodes CSVASGRALDTQYF.

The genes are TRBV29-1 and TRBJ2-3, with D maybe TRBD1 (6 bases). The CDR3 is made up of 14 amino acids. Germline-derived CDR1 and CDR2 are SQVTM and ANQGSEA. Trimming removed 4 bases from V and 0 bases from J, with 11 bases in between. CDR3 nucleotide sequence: TGCAGCGTTGCAGGGGCCGCTAGCACAGATACGCAGTATTTT. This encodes CSVAGAASTDTQYF.

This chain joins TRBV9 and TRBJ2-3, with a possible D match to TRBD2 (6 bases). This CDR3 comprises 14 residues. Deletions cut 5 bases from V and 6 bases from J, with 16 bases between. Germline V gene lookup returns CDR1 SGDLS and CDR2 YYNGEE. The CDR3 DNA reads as TGTGCCAGCAGTTTTAGCGGTGATGGGGATACGCAGTATTTT. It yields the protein CASSFSGDGDTQYF.

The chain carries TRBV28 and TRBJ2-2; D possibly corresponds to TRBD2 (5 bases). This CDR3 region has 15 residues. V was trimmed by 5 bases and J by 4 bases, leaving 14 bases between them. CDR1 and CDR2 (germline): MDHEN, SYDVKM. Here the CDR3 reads CASSPSEGATGELFF. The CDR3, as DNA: TGTGCCAGCAGTCCTTCAGAGGGAGCCACCGGGGAGCTGTTTTTT.

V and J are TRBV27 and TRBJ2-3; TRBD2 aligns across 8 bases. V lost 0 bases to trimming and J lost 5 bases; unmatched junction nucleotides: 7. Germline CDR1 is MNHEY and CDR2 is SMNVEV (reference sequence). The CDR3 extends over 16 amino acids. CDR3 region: CASSLSVYSGEDTQYF. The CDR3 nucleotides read TGTGCCAGCAGTTTATCGGTTTATAGCGGGGAAGATACGCAGTATTTT.

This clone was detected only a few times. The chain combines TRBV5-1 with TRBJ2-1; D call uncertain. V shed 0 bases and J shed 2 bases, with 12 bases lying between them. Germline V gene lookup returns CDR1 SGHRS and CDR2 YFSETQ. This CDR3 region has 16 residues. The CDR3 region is CASSLGGRLAYNEQFF. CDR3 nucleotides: TGCGCCAGCAGCTTGGGAGGTCGACTTGCCTACAATGAGCAGTTCTTC.

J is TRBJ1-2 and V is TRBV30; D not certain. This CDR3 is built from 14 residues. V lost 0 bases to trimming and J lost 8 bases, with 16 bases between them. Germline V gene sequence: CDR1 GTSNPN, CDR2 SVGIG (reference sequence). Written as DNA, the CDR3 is TGTGCCTGGAGTGTGCAGGTGGGAGGGTCAGGCTACACCTTC. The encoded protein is CAWSVQVGGSGYTF. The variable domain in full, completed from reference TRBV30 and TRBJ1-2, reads SQTIHQWPATLVQPVGSPLSLECTVEGTSNPNLYWYRQAAGRGLQLLFYSVGIGQISSEVPQNLSASRPQDRQFILSSKKLLLSDSGFYLCAWSVQVGGSGYTFGSGTRLTVV.

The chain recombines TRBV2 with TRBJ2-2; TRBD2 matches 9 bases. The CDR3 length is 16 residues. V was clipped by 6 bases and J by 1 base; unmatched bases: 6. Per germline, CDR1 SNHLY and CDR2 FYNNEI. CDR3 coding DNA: TGTGCCAGCAGCCTCCAGACTAGCGGGAACACCGGGGAGCTGTTTTTT. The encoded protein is CASSLQTSGNTGELFF.

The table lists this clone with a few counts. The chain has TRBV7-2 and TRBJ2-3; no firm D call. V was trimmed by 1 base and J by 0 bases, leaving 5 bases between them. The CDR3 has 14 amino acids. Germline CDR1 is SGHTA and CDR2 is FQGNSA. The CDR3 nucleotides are TGTGCCAGCAGCTTAGACAGTAGCACAGATACGCAGTATTTT. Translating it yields CASSLDSSTDTQYF.

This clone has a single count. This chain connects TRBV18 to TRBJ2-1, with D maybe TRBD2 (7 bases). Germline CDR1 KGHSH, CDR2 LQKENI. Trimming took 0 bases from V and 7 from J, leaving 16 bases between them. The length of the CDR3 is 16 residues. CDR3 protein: CASSPPGGAQRNEQFF. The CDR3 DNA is TGTGCCAGCTCACCACCGGGGGGGGCCCAGAGGAATGAGCAGTTCTTC.

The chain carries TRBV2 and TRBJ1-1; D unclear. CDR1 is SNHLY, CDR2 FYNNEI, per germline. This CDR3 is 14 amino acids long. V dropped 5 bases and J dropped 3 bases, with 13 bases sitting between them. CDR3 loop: CASSTTGIYTEAFF. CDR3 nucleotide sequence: TGTGCCAGCAGTACGACCGGGATCTACACTGAAGCTTTCTTT.

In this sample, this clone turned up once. As DNA, the CDR3 is TGTGCCATCAGTGACCTAGCGGGAGCGGGGGATACGCAGTATTTT. This codes for CAISDLAGAGDTQYF. The genes are TRBV10-3 and TRBJ2-3; 10 bases are a match to TRBD2. J was trimmed by 6 bases and V by 3 bases; bases with no gene match: 6. Germline V gene data show CDR1 as ENHRY and CDR2 as SYGVKD. This CDR3 is built from 15 residues.

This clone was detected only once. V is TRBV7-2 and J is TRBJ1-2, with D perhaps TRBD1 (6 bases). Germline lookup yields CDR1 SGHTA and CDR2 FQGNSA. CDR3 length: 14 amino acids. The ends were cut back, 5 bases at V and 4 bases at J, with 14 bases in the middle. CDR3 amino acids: CASSPRGSGYGYTF. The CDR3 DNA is TGTGCCAGCAGCCCCAGGGGTTCGGGCTATGGCTACACCTTC.

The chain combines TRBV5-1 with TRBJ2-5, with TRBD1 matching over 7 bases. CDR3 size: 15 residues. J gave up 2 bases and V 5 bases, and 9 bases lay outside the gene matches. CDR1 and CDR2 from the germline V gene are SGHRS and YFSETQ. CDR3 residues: CASRAGQAPQETQYF. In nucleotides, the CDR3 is TGCGCCAGCAGGGCCGGACAGGCACCACAAGAGACCCAGTACTTC. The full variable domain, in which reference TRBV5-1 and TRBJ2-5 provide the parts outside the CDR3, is KAGVTQTPRYLIKTRGQQVTLSCSPISGHRSVSWYQQTPGQGLQFLFEYFSETQRNKGNFPGRFSGRQFSNSRSEMNVSTLELGDSALYLCASRAGQAPQETQYFGPGTRLLVL.

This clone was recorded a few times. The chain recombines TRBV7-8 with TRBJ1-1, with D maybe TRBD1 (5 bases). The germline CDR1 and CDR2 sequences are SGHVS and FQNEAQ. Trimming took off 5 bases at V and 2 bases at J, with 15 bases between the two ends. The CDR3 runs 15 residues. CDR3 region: CASSPGGRGNTEAFF. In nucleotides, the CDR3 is TGTGCCAGCAGCCCCGGCGGGAGGGGAAACACTGAAGCTTTCTTT.